The entry that follows covers one T cell receptor (beta chain) sequence. These data originate in a study of blood T cell repertoires in COVID-19. The germline V and J ends were trimmed by 0 bases and 6 bases, with 11 bases remaining between them. The CDR3 is 15 residues long. Germline CDR1 is SGHTA and CDR2 is FQGTGA. Assay used: immunoSEQ multiplex PCR; TCRdb lists only in-frame clones, some missing. This sample has approximately 230,000 clones, with 85% to 90% found just once. The specimen was peripheral blood. The V call is TRBV7-3, the J call TRBJ1-4; perhaps TRBD1 as D (5 bases). The source is an elderly man with acute or convalescent COVID-19. CDR3 residues: CASSLTKGLDEKLFF. The CDR3 coding sequence is TGTGCCAGCAGCTTAACGAAGGGACTGGATGAAAAACTGTTTTTT.